The 18 T cell receptor beta chains below were found in one sample sequenced in a study of T cells in Graves' hyperthyroidism and ophthalmopathy. What was amplified from RNA transcripts were TCR beta CDR3 regions. HTBI primers were used for first-round RT-PCR of the TCR CDR3. Via MiXCR, TCRdb re-called the multiplex PCR reads, giving one row per CDR3 protein. The table records a few hundred thousand distinct CDR3 sequences, about a sixth of them present only once. Sequencing was performed on blood. Receptors originate from a middle-aged woman with Graves' ophthalmopathy.

This clonotype showed up just a few times. The chain joins TRBV6-5 to TRBJ1-6; D is ambiguous. This CDR3 region has 15 residues. V shed 0 bases and J shed 9 bases, with 12 bases lying between them. Germline CDR1 reads MNHEY; CDR2 reads SVGAGI. The CDR3 DNA follows: TGTGCCAGCAGTTACTCGGGCTTCAGGAGTTCACCCCTCCACTTT. This sequence encodes CASSYSGFRSSPLHF.

This clonotype was counted many times. In DNA form, the CDR3 reads TGTGCCAGCAGTTTTAGACAGGGCGTAGGCTACACCTTC. Translating it yields CASSFRQGVGYTF. The chain links TRBV28 to TRBJ1-2; 7 bases are a match to TRBD1. The CDR3 consists of 13 residues. V was clipped by 3 bases and J by 8 bases; unmatched bases: 6. Germline values: CDR1 MDHEN, CDR2 SYDVKM.

V usage is TRBV6-1 and J usage is TRBJ1-2; a weak D match, TRBD1 (6 bases). V shed 6 bases and J shed 1 base, with 18 bases lying between them. Germline V gives CDR1 MNHNS, CDR2 SASEGT. CDR3 length equals 16 residues. This chain's CDR3 is CASRGDRRPDNYGYTF. In nucleotides, the CDR3 is TGTGCCAGCAGGGGAGACAGGCGCCCAGATAACTATGGCTACACCTTC.

The chain links TRBV10-3 to TRBJ2-3; a possible D gene is TRBD2 (5 bases). CDR3 length: 13 amino acids. Germline V gene sequence: CDR1 ENHRY, CDR2 SYGVKD. V was trimmed by 7 bases and J by 6 bases, leaving 14 bases between them. CDR3 residues: CAITEVAWDTQYF. CDR3 DNA: TGTGCCATCACGGAGGTAGCTTGGGATACGCAGTATTTT.

The sample holds a few counts of this clonotype. The chain recombines TRBV3-1 with TRBJ2-1; TRBD1 agrees at 7 bases. This CDR3 has 16 residues. The germline V gene has CDR1 LGHDT and CDR2 YNNKEL (reference sequence). Trimming at V came to 1 base and at J to 4 bases, leaving 7 bases not matched to a gene. CDR3 nucleotide sequence: TGTGCCAGCAGCCAAGCCGGGACAGATAGTTACAATGAGCAGTTCTTC. Its translation: CASSQAGTDSYNEQFF.

This clonotype was observed at least ten times. The chain couples TRBV28 to TRBJ2-3; no firm D call. Germline V CDR1 and CDR2: MDHEN, SYDVKM. This CDR3 has 13 amino acids. V was shortened by 11 bases and J by 2 bases, with 14 bases between the two germline ends. CDR3 sequence reads: CACKPDPTDTQYF. The CDR3 DNA reads as TGTGCCTGTAAACCAGATCCCACAGATACGCAGTATTTT.

The chain has TRBV12-3 or TRBV12-4 and TRBJ2-2; D possibly corresponds to TRBD2 (6 bases). V was clipped by 6 bases and J by 2 bases, with 19 bases between them. This CDR3 contains 17 residues. The chain's CDR3 is CASRSALGGLNTGELFF. CDR3 in DNA: TGTGCCAGCAGGTCCGCGCTGGGGGGATTAAACACCGGGGAGCTGTTTTTT.

This clonotype was found many times. The rearrangement joins TRBV6-1 to TRBJ2-1; no clear D. The CDR3 runs 14 residues. The V end lost 5 bases, the J end lost 5 bases, and 13 bases lay between the germline ends. Germline V gene sequence: CDR1 MNHNS, CDR2 SASEGT. This CDR3 is CASSFPGRNNEQFF. The CDR3 DNA reads TGTGCCAGCAGTTTCCCCGGGCGAAACAATGAGCAGTTCTTC.

The V call is TRBV7-3, the J call TRBJ2-1, with D uncertain. In germline, CDR1 is SGHTA, CDR2 FQGTGA. The CDR3 runs 14 residues. V was cut by 5 bases and J by 5 bases, with 13 bases left in between. The CDR3 here is CASSRAPENNEQFF. CDR3 DNA: TGTGCCAGCAGCCGGGCCCCGGAAAACAATGAGCAGTTCTTC.

This clonotype was detected many times. CDR3: CASSFGSGAREQYF. The CDR3 DNA sequence: TGTGCCAGCAGCTTCGGTTCAGGGGCCCGGGAGCAGTACTTC. The chain recombines TRBV13 with TRBJ2-7, with TRBD1 as a possible D gene (6 bases). CDR1 is PRHDT, CDR2 FYEKMQ, per germline (reference sequence). V lost 3 bases and J lost 7, with 16 bases in between. There are 14 residues in the CDR3.

This clonotype was seen at least ten times. V is TRBV18 and J is TRBJ1-1, with D uncertain. The CDR3 is made up of 14 amino acids. Trimming shortened V by 6 bases and J by 3 bases, and 14 bases separated the two germline ends. Germline CDR1 is KGHSH and CDR2 is LQKENI. CDR3: CASSRSPGDTEAFF. CDR3 in DNA: TGTGCCAGCTCTCGGTCTCCCGGGGACACTGAAGCTTTCTTT. The full variable domain, rest sourced from reference TRBV18 and TRBJ1-1, is NAGVMQNPRHLVRRRGQEARLRCSPMKGHSHVYWYRQLPEEGLKFMVYLQKENIIDESGMPKERFSAEFPKEGPSILRIQQVVRGDSAAYFCASSRSPGDTEAFFGQGTRLTVV.

This clonotype was observed once. The chain is built from TRBV19 and TRBJ1-1; D uncertain. Trimming stripped 3 bases from V and 4 bases from J, with 12 bases between. Germline V gene sequence: CDR1 LNHDA, CDR2 SQIVND (reference sequence). This CDR3 region has 14 residues. This chain's CDR3 is CASSMSGWGTEAFF. The DNA of the CDR3 is TGTGCCAGTAGTATGTCGGGCTGGGGCACTGAAGCTTTCTTT.

The chain joins TRBV20-1 to TRBJ2-5, with D perhaps assigned TRBD1 or TRBD2 (7 bases each). Germline CDR1 reads DFQATT; CDR2 reads SNEGSKA (reference sequence). The CDR3 contains 15 residues. Trimming removed 6 bases from V and 5 bases from J, with 22 bases in between. The CDR3 DNA reads as TGCAGTGCGACCCAGGGGGGGGCGAGTAGGGAGACCCAGTACTTC. Translation gives CSATQGGASRETQYF.

The V gene is TRBV4-1, the J gene TRBJ1-6, with TRBD1 as a possible D gene (5 bases). The CDR3 runs 16 residues. Germline CDR1 reads MGHRA; CDR2 reads YSYEKL. V lost 4 bases and J lost 11, with 21 bases in between. This CDR3 is CASSLHSGDPGPPLHF. CDR3 bases: TGCGCCAGCAGCCTACATTCCGGGGACCCGGGGCCACCCCTCCACTTT.

This clonotype was seen repeatedly, ten times or more. V and J are TRBV20-1 and TRBJ2-3, with TRBD2 matching 12 bases. The CDR3 is 16 amino acids. The junction had 9 bases not matched to a gene; V was cut back by 6 bases and J by 2 bases. Germline-derived CDR1 and CDR2 are DFQATT and SNEGSKA (reference sequence). In nucleotides, the CDR3 is TGCAGTGCCTTGGGGCTAGCGGGGGGGCCCACAGATACGCAGTATTTT. This codes for CSALGLAGGPTDTQYF.

This clonotype was detected a few times. DNA of the CDR3: TGTGCCAGCAGCTCGGTGAGAGGCCTAGCGGCATCCTACGAGCAGTACTTC. This translates into CASSSVRGLAASYEQYF. The rearrangement joins TRBV5-4 to TRBJ2-7; TRBD2 agrees at 7 bases. CDR3 size: 17 residues. The trim removed 3 bases at V and 1 base at J, leaving 13 bases unmatched. Germline CDR1 is SGHNT and CDR2 is YYREEE (reference sequence).

The chain recombines TRBV28 with TRBJ1-2; no definite D call. This CDR3 is built from 12 residues. V was trimmed by 5 bases and J by 8 bases, leaving 12 bases between them. The germline gives CDR1 MDHEN, CDR2 SYDVKM. The CDR3 nucleotides read TGTGCCAGCAGTGGGTCCTCCACGGGCTACACCTTC. Translation: CASSGSSTGYTF.

This clonotype has a count of ten or more. V is TRBV3-1 and J is TRBJ2-7; D uncertain. Per germline, CDR1 LGHDT and CDR2 YNNKEL (reference sequence). Trimming stripped 2 bases from V and 3 bases from J, with 8 bases between. This CDR3 region has 13 residues. The CDR3 region is CASSQSSIYEQYF. The CDR3 DNA sequence: TGTGCCAGCAGCCAAAGCAGTATCTACGAGCAGTACTTC.